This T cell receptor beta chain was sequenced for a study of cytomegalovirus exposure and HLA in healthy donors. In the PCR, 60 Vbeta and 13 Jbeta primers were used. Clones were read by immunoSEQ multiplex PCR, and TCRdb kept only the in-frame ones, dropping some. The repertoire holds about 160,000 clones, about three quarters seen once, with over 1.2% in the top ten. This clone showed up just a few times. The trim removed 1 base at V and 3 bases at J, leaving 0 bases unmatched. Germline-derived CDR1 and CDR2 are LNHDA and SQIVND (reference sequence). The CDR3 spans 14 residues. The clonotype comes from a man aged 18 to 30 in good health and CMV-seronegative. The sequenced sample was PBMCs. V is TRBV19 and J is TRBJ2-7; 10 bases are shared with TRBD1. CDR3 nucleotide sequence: TGTGCCAGTAGTATAGGGACAGGGGGCTACGAGCAGTACTTC. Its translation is CASSIGTGGYEQYF.